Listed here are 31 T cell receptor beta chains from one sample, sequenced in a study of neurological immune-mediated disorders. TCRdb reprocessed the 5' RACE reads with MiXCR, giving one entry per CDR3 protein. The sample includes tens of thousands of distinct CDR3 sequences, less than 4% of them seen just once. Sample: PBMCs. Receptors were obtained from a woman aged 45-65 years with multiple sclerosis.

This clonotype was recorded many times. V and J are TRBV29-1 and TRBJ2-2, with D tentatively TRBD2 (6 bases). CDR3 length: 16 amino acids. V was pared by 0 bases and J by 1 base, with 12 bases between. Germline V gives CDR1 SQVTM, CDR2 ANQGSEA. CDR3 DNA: TGCAGCGTTGAAGAGGGGGGAGCGGAGAACACCGGGGAGCTGTTTTTT. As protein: CSVEEGGAENTGELFF.

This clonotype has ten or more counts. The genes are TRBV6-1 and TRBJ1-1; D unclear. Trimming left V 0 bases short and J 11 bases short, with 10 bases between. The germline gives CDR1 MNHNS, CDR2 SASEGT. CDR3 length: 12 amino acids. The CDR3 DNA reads TGTGCCAGCAGTGAAGCCGTAAAAGGGGCTTTCTTT. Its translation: CASSEAVKGAFF.

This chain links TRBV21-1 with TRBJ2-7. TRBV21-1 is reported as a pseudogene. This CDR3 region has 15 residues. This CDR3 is CASNQDGIPSYEQYF. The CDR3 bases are TGTGCCAGCAATCAAGACGGAATTCCCTCCTACGAGCAGTACTTC.

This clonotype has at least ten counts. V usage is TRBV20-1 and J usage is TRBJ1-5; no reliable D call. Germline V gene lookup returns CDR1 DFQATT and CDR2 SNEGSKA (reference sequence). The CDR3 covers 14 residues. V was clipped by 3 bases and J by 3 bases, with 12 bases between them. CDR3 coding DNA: TGCAGTGCTAGCTCGGACGGAACCAATCAGCCCCAGCATTTT. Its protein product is CSASSDGTNQPQHF.

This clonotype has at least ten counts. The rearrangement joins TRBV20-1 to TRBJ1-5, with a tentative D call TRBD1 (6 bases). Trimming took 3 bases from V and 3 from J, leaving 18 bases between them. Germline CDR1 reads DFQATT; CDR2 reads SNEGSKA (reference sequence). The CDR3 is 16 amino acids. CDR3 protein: CSASGGRASLNQPQHF. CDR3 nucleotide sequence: TGCAGTGCTAGCGGGGGCAGGGCCTCCCTCAATCAGCCCCAGCATTTT.

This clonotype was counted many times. The CDR3 here is CSAPQREGLKQFF. The CDR3 region has the DNA TGCAGCGCCCCCCAGCGGGAGGGCCTTAAGCAGTTCTTC. This sequence joins TRBV29-1 and TRBJ2-1; 10 bases align to TRBD2. From germline, CDR1 is SQVTM and CDR2 ANQGSEA. V gave up 7 bases and J gave up 11 bases; unmatched junction bases: 11. The length of the CDR3 is 13 residues.

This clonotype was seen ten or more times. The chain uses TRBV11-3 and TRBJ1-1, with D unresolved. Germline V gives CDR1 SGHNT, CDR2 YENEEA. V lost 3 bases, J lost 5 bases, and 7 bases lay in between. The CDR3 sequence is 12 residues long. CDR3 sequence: CASSFAETEAFF. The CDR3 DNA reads TGTGCCAGCAGCTTCGCGGAGACTGAAGCTTTCTTT.

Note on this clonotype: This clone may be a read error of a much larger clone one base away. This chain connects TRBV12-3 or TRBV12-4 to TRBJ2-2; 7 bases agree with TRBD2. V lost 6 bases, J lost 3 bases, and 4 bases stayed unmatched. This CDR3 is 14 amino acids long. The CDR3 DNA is TGTGCCAGCAGGGGAGGGCAAGACACCGGGGAGCTGTTTTTT. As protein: CASRGGQDTGELFF.

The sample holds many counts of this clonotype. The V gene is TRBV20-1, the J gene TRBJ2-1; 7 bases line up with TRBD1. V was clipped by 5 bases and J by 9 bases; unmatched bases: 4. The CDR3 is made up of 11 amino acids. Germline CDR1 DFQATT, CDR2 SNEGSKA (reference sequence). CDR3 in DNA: TGCAGTGCTGTACAGGGGCTTGAGCAGTTCTTC. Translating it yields CSAVQGLEQFF.

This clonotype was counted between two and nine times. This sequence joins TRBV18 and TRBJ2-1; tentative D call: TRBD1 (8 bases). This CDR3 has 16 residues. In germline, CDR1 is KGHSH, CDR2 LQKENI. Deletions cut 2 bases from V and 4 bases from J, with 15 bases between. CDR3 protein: CASSPIGRTGYNEQFF. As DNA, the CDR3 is TGTGCCAGCTCACCAATCGGGAGGACAGGGTACAATGAGCAGTTCTTC.

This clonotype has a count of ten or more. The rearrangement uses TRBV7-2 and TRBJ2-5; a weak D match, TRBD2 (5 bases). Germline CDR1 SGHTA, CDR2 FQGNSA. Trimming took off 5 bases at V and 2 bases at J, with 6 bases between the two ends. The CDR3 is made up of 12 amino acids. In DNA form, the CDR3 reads TGTGCCAGCAGCCGAGGGCAAGAGACCCAGTACTTC. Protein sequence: CASSRGQETQYF.

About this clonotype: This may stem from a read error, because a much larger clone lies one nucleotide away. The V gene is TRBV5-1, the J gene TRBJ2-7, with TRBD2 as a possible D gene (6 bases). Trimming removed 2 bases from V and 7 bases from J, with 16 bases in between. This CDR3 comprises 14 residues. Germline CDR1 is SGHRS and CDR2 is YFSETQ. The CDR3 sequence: CASSLGIGTGEQYF. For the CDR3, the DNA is TGCGCCAGCAGCTTAGGAATCGGGACTGGGGAGCAGTACTTC.

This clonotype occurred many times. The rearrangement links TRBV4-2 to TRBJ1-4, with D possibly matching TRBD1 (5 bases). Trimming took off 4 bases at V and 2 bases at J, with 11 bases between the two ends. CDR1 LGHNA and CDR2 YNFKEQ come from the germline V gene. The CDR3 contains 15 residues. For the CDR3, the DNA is TGTGCCAGCAGCCGAGGTGAGGGGACTAATGAAAAACTGTTTTTT. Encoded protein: CASSRGEGTNEKLFF.

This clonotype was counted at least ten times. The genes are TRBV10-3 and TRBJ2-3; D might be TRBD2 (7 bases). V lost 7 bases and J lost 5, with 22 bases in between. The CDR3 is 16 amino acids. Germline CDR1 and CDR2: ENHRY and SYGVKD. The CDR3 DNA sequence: TGTGCCATCACTCCGGGGGGCAAAGGGCGTGGAGATACGCAGTATTTT. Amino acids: CAITPGGKGRGDTQYF.

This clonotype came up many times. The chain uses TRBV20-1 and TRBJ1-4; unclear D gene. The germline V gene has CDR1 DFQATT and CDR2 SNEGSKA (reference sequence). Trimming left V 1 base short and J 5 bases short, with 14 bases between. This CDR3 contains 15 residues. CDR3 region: CSARAPPSLNEKLFF. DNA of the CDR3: TGCAGTGCTAGAGCCCCCCCCAGTCTGAATGAAAAACTGTTTTTT.

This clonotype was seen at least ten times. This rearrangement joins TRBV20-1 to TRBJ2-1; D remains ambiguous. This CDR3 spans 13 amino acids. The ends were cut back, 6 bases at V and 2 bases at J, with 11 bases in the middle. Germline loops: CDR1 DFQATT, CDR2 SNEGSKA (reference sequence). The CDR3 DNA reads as TGCAGTGCATTCCCCTCAGCCTACAATGAGCAGTTCTTC. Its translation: CSAFPSAYNEQFF.

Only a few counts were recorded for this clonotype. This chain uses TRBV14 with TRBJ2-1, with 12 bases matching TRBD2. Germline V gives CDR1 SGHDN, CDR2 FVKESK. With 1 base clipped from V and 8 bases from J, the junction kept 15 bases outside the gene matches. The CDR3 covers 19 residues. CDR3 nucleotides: TGTGCCAGCAGCCAAGTTAGGGGCCTAGCGGGAGGGCCGGAGCATGAGCAGTTCTTC. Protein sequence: CASSQVRGLAGGPEHEQFF.

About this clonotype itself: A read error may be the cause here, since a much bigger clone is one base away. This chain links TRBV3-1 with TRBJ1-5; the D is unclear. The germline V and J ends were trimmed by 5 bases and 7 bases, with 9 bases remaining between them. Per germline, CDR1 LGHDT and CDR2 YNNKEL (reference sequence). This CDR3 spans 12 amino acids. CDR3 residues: CASSSSGQPQHF. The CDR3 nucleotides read TGTGCCAGCAGCAGTTCAGGACAGCCCCAGCATTTT. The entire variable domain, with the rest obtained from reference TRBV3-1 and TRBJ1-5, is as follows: DTAVSQTPKYLVTQMGNDKSIKCEQNLGHDTMYWYKQDSKKFLKIMFSYNNKELIINETVPNRFSPKSPDKAHLNLHINSLELGDSAVYFCASSSSGQPQHFGDGTRLSIL.

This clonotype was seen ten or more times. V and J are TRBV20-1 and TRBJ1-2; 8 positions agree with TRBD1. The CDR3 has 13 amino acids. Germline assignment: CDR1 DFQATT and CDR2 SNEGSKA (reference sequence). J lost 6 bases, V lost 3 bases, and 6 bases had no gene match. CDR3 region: CSARDRARHGYTF. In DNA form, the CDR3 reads TGCAGTGCTAGGGACAGGGCCCGGCATGGCTACACCTTC.

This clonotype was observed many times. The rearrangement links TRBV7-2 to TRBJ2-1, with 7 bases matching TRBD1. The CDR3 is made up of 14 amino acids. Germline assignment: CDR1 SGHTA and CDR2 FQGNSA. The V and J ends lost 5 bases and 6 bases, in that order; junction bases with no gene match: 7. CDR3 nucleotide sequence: TGTGCCAGCAGCACACCGGGACAGTCCAATGAGCAGTTCTTC. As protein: CASSTPGQSNEQFF.

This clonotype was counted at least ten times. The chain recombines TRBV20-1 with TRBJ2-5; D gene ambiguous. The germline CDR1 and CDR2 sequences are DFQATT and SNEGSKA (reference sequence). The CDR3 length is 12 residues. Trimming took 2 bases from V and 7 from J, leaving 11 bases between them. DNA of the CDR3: TGCAGTGCTAGACCCTCACCTTTGACCCAGTACTTC. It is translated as CSARPSPLTQYF.

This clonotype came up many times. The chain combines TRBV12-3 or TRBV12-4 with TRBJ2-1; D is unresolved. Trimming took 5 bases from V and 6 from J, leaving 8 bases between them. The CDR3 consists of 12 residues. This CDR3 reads CASSLQANEQFF. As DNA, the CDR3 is TGTGCCAGCAGTCTCCAAGCCAATGAGCAGTTCTTC.

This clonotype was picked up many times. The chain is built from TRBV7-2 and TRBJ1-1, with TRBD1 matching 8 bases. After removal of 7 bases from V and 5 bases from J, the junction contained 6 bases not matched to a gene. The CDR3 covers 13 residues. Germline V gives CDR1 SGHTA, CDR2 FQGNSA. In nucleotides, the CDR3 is TGTGCCAGCATCCCACAGGGGGGGACTGAAGCTTTCTTT. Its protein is CASIPQGGTEAFF.

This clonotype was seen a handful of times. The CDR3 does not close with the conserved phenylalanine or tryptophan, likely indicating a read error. DNA of the CDR3: TGCAGTGCTCTGAATTTTCTCTCTGGAAACACCATATATATT. As protein: CSALNFLSGNTIYI. V and J are TRBV20-1 and TRBJ1-3; no firm D call. CDR3 size: 14 residues. V was clipped by 5 bases and J by 0 bases, with 11 bases between them. Germline V CDR1 and CDR2: DFQATT, SNEGSKA (reference sequence).

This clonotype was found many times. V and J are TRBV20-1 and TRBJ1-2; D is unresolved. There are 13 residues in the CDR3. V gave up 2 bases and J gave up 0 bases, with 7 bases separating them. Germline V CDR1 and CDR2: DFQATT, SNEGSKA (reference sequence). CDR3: CSARNLPNYGYTF. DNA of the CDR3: TGCAGTGCTAGAAACCTCCCTAACTATGGCTACACCTTC.

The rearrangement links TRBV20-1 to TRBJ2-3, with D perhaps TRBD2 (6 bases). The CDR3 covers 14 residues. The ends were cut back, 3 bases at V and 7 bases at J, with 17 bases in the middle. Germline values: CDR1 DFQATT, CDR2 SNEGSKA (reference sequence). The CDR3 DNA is TGCAGTGCTAGGATAGCGGCCCCGGGGTATACGCAGTATTTT. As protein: CSARIAAPGYTQYF.

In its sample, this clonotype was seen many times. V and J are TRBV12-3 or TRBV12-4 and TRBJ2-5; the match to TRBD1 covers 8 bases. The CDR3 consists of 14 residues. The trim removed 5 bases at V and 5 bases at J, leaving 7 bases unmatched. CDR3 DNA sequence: TGTGCCAGCAGTCCGGGACAGGCAGCCGAGACCCAGTACTTC. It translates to CASSPGQAAETQYF.

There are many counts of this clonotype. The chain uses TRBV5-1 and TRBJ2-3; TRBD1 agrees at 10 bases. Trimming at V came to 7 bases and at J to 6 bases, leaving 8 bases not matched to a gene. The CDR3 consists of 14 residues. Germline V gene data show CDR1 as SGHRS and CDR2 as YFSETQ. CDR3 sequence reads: CASSPGQGFDTQYF. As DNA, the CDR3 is TGCGCCAGCTCTCCGGGACAGGGGTTTGATACGCAGTATTTT.

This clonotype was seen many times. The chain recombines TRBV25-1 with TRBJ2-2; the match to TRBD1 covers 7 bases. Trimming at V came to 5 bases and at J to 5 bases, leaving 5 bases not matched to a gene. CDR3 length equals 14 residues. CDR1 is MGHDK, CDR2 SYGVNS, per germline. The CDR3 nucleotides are TGTGCCAGCAGTAAGACAGGGTATACCGGGGAGCTGTTTTTT. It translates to CASSKTGYTGELFF.

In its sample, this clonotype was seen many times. The CDR3 reads CASSSLRTGGNTEAFF. DNA of the CDR3: TGCGCCAGCAGCTCACTCCGGACAGGGGGAAACACTGAAGCTTTCTTT. V and J are TRBV5-1 and TRBJ1-1; 10 bases agree with TRBD1. The CDR3 sequence is 16 residues long. CDR1 SGHRS and CDR2 YFSETQ come from the germline V gene. Germline trimming cut 3 bases from V and 2 bases from J; bases unmatched to any gene: 7.

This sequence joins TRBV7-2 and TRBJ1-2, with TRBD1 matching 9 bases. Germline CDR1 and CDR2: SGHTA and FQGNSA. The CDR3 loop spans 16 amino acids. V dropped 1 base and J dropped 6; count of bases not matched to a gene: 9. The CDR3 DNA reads TGTGCCAGCAGCTTAGACCCCGGGACAGGGATCGATGGCTACACCTTC. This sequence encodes CASSLDPGTGIDGYTF.